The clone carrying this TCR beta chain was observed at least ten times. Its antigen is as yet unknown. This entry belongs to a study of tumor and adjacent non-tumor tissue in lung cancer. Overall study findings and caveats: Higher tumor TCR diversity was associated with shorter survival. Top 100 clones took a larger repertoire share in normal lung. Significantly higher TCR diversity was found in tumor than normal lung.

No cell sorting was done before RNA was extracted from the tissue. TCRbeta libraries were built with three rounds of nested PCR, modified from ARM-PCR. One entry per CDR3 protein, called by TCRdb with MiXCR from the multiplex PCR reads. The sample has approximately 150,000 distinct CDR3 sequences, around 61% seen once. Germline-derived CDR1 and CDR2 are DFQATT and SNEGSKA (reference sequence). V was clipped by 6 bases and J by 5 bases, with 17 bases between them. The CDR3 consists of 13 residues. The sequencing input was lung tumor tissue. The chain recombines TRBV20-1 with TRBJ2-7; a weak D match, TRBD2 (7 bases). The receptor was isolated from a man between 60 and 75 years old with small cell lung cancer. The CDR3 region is CSAKPGGLHEQYF. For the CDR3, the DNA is TGCAGTGCCAAACCCGGGGGGCTTCACGAGCAGTACTTC.